This T cell receptor beta chain is drawn from a study of PD-1 blockade in classical Hodgkin lymphoma. Every patient relapsed after autologous stem cell transplantation, and brentuximab vedotin exposure varied. Whole-study results and caveats: Complete responders matched newly diagnosed patients in baseline diversity.

The table came from immunoSEQ multiplex PCR; TCRdb's copy has only in-frame clones and leaves some out. The table includes about 46,000 clones, roughly 75% detected once. A note on this clone: What it binds is unknown.

Trimming took 1 base from V and 2 from J; bases not matched to a gene: 4. The CDR3 is 16 residues long. The germline V gene encodes CDR1 SGHRS and CDR2 YFSETQ. Source: peripheral blood mononuclear cells (PBMCs), taken before the second cycle of nivolumab. This TCR came from a human donor with classical Hodgkin lymphoma. The rearrangement links TRBV5-1 to TRBJ2-1, with 9 bases lining up with TRBD2. CDR3: CASSLRPSGTYNEQFF. As DNA, the CDR3 is TGCGCCAGCAGCTTGAGGCCTAGCGGGACCTACAATGAGCAGTTCTTC.